A single sample gave rise to the 12 T cell receptor beta chains below, sequenced in a study of Ad26.COV2.S vaccination and SARS-CoV-2 variants. Using immunoSEQ multiplex PCR, the repertoire was profiled, and TCRdb retains in-frame clones only, with some absent. The table records about 350,000 clones, about 90% of them present only once. Source: peripheral blood, taken after recovery from COVID-19. The source is a human donor who had recovered from COVID-19.

V gene TRBV27 combines with J gene TRBJ2-7; D is perhaps TRBD2 (5 bases). Trimming removed 3 bases at V and 4 bases at J, with 10 bases between. This CDR3 region has 13 residues. CDR1 is MNHEY, CDR2 SMNVEV, per germline (reference sequence). The CDR3 is CASSFTEGYEQYF. The CDR3 nucleotides read TGTGCCAGCAGTTTCACTGAGGGTTACGAGCAGTACTTC.

This chain joins TRBV19 and TRBJ2-1; 9 bases match TRBD2. The CDR3 consists of 15 residues. V dropped 3 bases and J dropped 5; count of bases not matched to a gene: 5. CDR1 and CDR2 (germline): LNHDA, SQIVND (reference sequence). CDR3: CASSIRLAAHNEQFF. The DNA of the CDR3 is TGTGCCAGTAGTATCCGACTAGCGGCCCACAATGAGCAGTTCTTC.

The chain couples TRBV3-1 (or the pseudogene TRBV3-2) to TRBJ1-4; D perhaps matches TRBD1 (6 bases). Germline CDR1 is LGHDT and CDR2 is YNNKEL (reference sequence). This CDR3 is built from 15 residues. Trimming pared 0 bases from V and 5 bases from J, leaving 10 bases between. The CDR3 loop reads CASSQDQGLNEKLFF. CDR3 DNA: TGTGCCAGCAGCCAAGATCAGGGGTTAAATGAAAAACTGTTTTTT.

The chain combines TRBV19 with TRBJ1-1; the D is unclear. Germline CDR1 LNHDA, CDR2 SQIVND (reference sequence). CDR3 size: 14 residues. The V gene lost 5 bases and the J gene lost 4 bases, with 14 bases spanning the gap. Written as DNA, the CDR3 is TGTGCCAGTAGTTCCCTACGAGAGGGCACTGAAGCTTTCTTT. This sequence encodes CASSSLREGTEAFF.

This clone has only one observation. The rearrangement links TRBV2 to TRBJ2-5, with a weak D call TRBD1 (6 bases). Per the germline V gene, CDR1 is SNHLY and CDR2 is FYNNEI. V dropped 8 bases and J dropped 5 bases, with 24 bases sitting between them. CDR3 length: 16 amino acids. The CDR3 region is CASAASGPLRGETQYF. CDR3 DNA sequence: TGTGCCAGCGCTGCCTCGGGCCCGCTGAGGGGGGAGACCCAGTACTTC.

Only a few counts were recorded for this clone. This chain joins TRBV6-1 and TRBJ1-1, with D uncertain. Germline CDR1 reads MNHNS; CDR2 reads SASEGT. V lost 3 bases to trimming and J lost 5 bases, with 10 bases between them. The CDR3 runs 13 residues. The CDR3 DNA is TGTGCCAGCAGTGATATGGGTAGAACTGAAGCTTTCTTT. The encoded protein is CASSDMGRTEAFF.

This clone has a single count. V gene TRBV6-5 combines with J gene TRBJ1-5; D unclear. This CDR3 has 13 amino acids. The ends were cut back, 6 bases at V and 6 bases at J, with 12 bases in the middle. Per germline, CDR1 MNHEY and CDR2 SVGAGI. CDR3 nucleotides: TGTGCCAGCAGCCGGGAGAATACTCAGCCCCAGCATTTT. It encodes CASSRENTQPQHF.

The chain carries TRBV5-1 and TRBJ2-1; the D gene is possibly TRBD2 (6 bases). V was pared by 0 bases and J by 3 bases, with 13 bases between. CDR1 and CDR2 from the germline V gene are SGHRS and YFSETQ. The CDR3 runs to 16 residues. The chain's CDR3 is CASSLGGGPHYNEQFF. CDR3 DNA: TGCGCCAGCAGCTTGGGGGGAGGTCCTCACTACAATGAGCAGTTCTTC.

This sequence joins TRBV6-5 and TRBJ2-3; 8 bases align to TRBD1. Trimming cost V 6 bases and J 3 bases; bases outside gene matches: 8. Per the germline V gene, CDR1 is MNHEY and CDR2 is SVGAGI. This CDR3 has 15 amino acids. Here the CDR3 DNA reads TGTGCCAGCAGCACTCAGGGGGCGGGGACAGATACGCAGTATTTT. Translation gives CASSTQGAGTDTQYF.

This chain uses TRBV6-2 or TRBV6-3 with TRBJ2-3; no reliable D call. Deletions cut 6 bases from V and 2 bases from J, with 6 bases between. CDR3 length: 12 residues. Germline lookup yields CDR1 MNHEY and CDR2 SVGEGT. This CDR3 is CASSANTDTQYF. DNA of the CDR3: TGTGCCAGCAGCGCAAACACAGATACGCAGTATTTT.

The rearrangement joins TRBV3-1 (or the pseudogene TRBV3-2) to TRBJ2-2, with 7 bases identical to TRBD1. The CDR3 has 16 amino acids. The V and J ends lost 0 bases and 11 bases, in that order; junction bases with no gene match: 12. CDR1 and CDR2 (germline): LGHDT, YNNKEL (reference sequence). CDR3 DNA sequence: TGTGCCAGCAGCCAAGATGGGACAGTGCGGCGGGTTGAGCTGTTTTTT. This sequence encodes CASSQDGTVRRVELFF.

The chain combines TRBV4-1 with TRBJ1-1; no clear D gene. The length of the CDR3 is 15 residues. Germline values: CDR1 MGHRA, CDR2 YSYEKL. The V and J ends lost 3 bases and 3 bases respectively, with 14 bases between them. The DNA of the CDR3 is TGCGCCAGCAGCCAGAAGGGCAGGAGCCACACTGAAGCTTTCTTT. Translated, it gives CASSQKGRSHTEAFF.